This record looks at one T cell receptor beta chain sequence and its context. Its recognized antigen is unknown. One base away there is no much larger clone; base qualities are not given. In the prospective study, participants were roughly 18 to 95 years old, resided in about two dozen geographic areas of the United States, and were enrolled through a virtual design. To assign participants to cohorts, the prospective study relied on clinical history that participants themselves reported in a screening survey and a study questionnaire. For ImmuneRACE Cohort 3, a participant was defined as recovered based on two consecutive negative NP/OP PCR tests, clearance by a healthcare professional, or resolution of symptoms. In the prospective study, mobile phlebotomists collected whole blood, serum and a nasopharyngeal or oropharyngeal swab from each participant. Prospective study participants could optionally give additional blood draws and questionnaires over a roughly two-month period. Before DNA extraction, blood samples from the prospective study were shipped at room temperature or frozen.

The CDR3 runs 14 residues from the cysteine to the phenylalanine. Just CDR3 DNA is preserved here, 42 bases in frame from base 1. CDR1 and CDR2 are read off the germline V gene (reference sequence) as LNHDA and SQIVND. V lost 9 bases and J lost 0 bases; the stretch between them is 12 bases long. This sample is part of a study of blood T cell repertoires in COVID-19 (TCRdb year 2020). For the study in its entirety: Samples from collaborators originated in the United States, Italy and Spain and spanned both the acute and convalescent phases of COVID-19. The material from the prospective study consisted of cDNA or gDNA derived from T cells, B-cell-depleted T cells, or PBMCs. Where available, HLA class I and class II types were taken from metadata supplied by the sample provider and were not determined by assay-based typing. Nearly every sample came with metadata listing a de-identified subject ID, COVID-19 status, age in years and sex. The samples were drawn from two sources: the first 160 participants of the ongoing ImmuneRACE study, and fewer than 1,500 subjects contributed by 6 global collaborators. Subjects who had been exposed to COVID-19, were actively infected with it, or had recovered from it provided the deeply sampled blood TCRbeta repertoires that made up the dataset. The repertoires were released in a freely available public database meant as a resource for research on the immune response to SARS-CoV-2. The paper as a whole reports these results and caveats: The quantity of clinical and demographic metadata differed by source and by participant and was supplied without curation.

The immunoSEQ Assay, a bias-controlled multiplex PCR, was used to amplify TCRbeta CDR3 regions from genomic DNA. The paper's data handling went like this. Within the assay, amplification of reference gene primers was used to estimate how many nucleated cells each sample contained. To quantify the absolute abundance of each unique TCRbeta CDR3 rearrangement, sequence reads were collapsed and filtered. For each sample, productive Simpson clonality was calculated as the square root of Simpson's diversity index across productive rearrangements. Held by TCRdb, this immuneACCESS table contains in-frame sequences only and omits some clones. Under half of the omission traces to an unresolved V gene where checked; the cause of the rest is unknown. The DNA was the basis for D and trimming; V, J and clone size are from that table. This sample has hundreds of thousands of clones in its table, and around 88% of those were observed once. Of the sample, roughly 6.2% is held by the ten largest clones.

The chain couples TRBV19 to TRBJ1-5; the best D guess is TRBD1, with 6 bases matching. This sequence was found in a woman aged 35 to 49 who had recovered from COVID-19. Sequenced input: PBMCs or T cells enriched from blood (not recorded which). The DNA sequence is given as TGTGCCAGCGGACAGAAACCTAGCAATCAGCCCCAGCATTTT. It translates as CASGQKPSNQPQHF.